Shown below are 25 T cell receptor beta chains from a single sample sequenced in a study of T-cell reconstitution after alpha-beta-depleted transplantation in children (dated by TCRdb to about 2016). The method behind the library was PCR. The reads were generated on an Illumina HiSeq 2500. Molecular barcoding was employed in the preparation of TCR libraries, with unique molecular identifiers being used to normalize TCRbeta repertoire quantification. The public reads were reprocessed in TCRdb via fastp at Q25 and MiXCR, keeping in-frame beta chains. Records with the same CDR3 protein are collapsed into one entry carrying the most frequent genes and DNA. Present in this sample are some 500,000 distinct CDR3 sequences, approximately 32% of which were seen just once. Approximately 2.3% of the sample comes from the top ten. Here the sequenced sample was PBMCs from the stem cell graft donor, taken from the stem cell graft. These receptors were taken from a human donor who donated a stem cell graft to a child with aplastic anemia.

This CDR3 is CASSWQKHSNQPQHF. CDR3 DNA sequence: TGTGCCAGCAGTTGGCAGAAACATAGCAATCAGCCCCAGCATTTT. This chain connects TRBV12-3 or TRBV12-4 to TRBJ1-5; no firm D call. The CDR3 extends over 15 amino acids. The V gene lost 4 bases and the J gene lost 0 bases, with 10 bases spanning the gap.

CDR3 sequence: CASSVGGQGITKNIQYF. In DNA form, the CDR3 reads TGTGCCAGCAGCGTAGGGGGGCAGGGGATAACCAAAAACATTCAGTACTTC. The genes are TRBV9 and TRBJ2-4, with D possibly TRBD1 on 6 matching bases. Deletions cut 0 bases from V and 2 bases from J, with 15 bases between. Germline CDR1 SGDLS, CDR2 YYNGEE. This CDR3 comprises 17 residues.

The gene calls are TRBV12-3 or TRBV12-4 and TRBJ2-3, with D possibly TRBD1 on 5 matching bases. The CDR3 consists of 15 residues. V lost 2 bases and J 3 bases, leaving 12 bases between the germline ends. DNA for the CDR3: TGTGCCAGCAGTTTAAGTCAGGGTCAGACAGATACGCAGTATTTT. Translation gives CASSLSQGQTDTQYF.

This clonotype appeared a few times. This chain joins TRBV7-2 and TRBJ1-5; D possibly corresponds to TRBD1 (6 bases). Per germline, CDR1 SGHTA and CDR2 FQGNSA. Trimming took off 6 bases at V and 6 bases at J, with 12 bases between the two ends. This CDR3 has 13 amino acids. The CDR3 reads CASSYRVGQPQHF. The CDR3 DNA follows: TGTGCCAGCAGTTACAGGGTAGGTCAGCCCCAGCATTTT.

This clonotype was picked up many times. The V call is TRBV6-5, the J call TRBJ1-1, with D tentatively TRBD1 (6 bases). Deletions cut 0 bases from V and 8 bases from J, with 19 bases between. Germline V gene data show CDR1 as MNHEY and CDR2 as SVGAGI. The CDR3 loop spans 16 amino acids. The CDR3 sequence is CASSYSMNGWTAEAFF. The DNA for the CDR3 is TGTGCCAGCAGTTACTCGATGAACGGATGGACAGCCGAAGCTTTCTTT.

The chain carries TRBV9 and TRBJ2-3; 13 positions agree with TRBD2. Trimming at V came to 4 bases and at J to 2 bases, leaving 13 bases not matched to a gene. Germline loops: CDR1 SGDLS, CDR2 YYNGEE. This CDR3 contains 19 residues. The CDR3 coding sequence is TGTGCCAGCAGCTCACTAGCGGGAGGGCCTTCGATTCTCACAGATACGCAGTATTTT. This codes for CASSSLAGGPSILTDTQYF. Drawing the rest from reference TRBV9 and TRBJ2-3, the complete variable domain is DSGVTQTPKHLITATGQRVTLRCSPRSGDLSVYWYQQSLDQGLQFLIQYYNGEERAKGNILERFSAQQFPDLHSELNLSSLELGDSALYFCASSSLAGGPSILTDTQYFGPGTRLTVL.

The chain employs TRBV20-1 and TRBJ1-1, with D perhaps matching TRBD1 (6 bases). Trimming left V 3 bases short and J 2 bases short, with 13 bases between. Per the germline V gene, CDR1 is DFQATT and CDR2 is SNEGSKA (reference sequence). This CDR3 has 14 residues. The CDR3 sequence is CSASLQGLNTEAFF. CDR3 DNA sequence: TGCAGTGCTAGCCTACAGGGCCTAAACACTGAAGCTTTCTTT.

The sample holds a few counts of this clonotype. The V gene is TRBV7-9, the J gene TRBJ1-6; D unresolved. The V end lost 8 bases, the J end lost 0 bases, and 8 bases lay between the germline ends. The germline CDR1 and CDR2 sequences are SEHNR and FQNEAQ (reference sequence). This CDR3 comprises 14 residues. The DNA for the CDR3 is TGTGCCAGCCAGCCGGGCTCCTATAATTCACCCCTCCACTTT. Encoded protein: CASQPGSYNSPLHF.

This clonotype was observed a handful of times. This chain links TRBV11-2 with TRBJ2-3, with 7 bases that match TRBD1. The V and J ends lost 5 bases and 2 bases, in that order; junction bases with no gene match: 7. This CDR3 is built from 15 residues. The germline gives CDR1 SGHAT, CDR2 FQNNGV. The CDR3 sequence: CASSTQTGSTDTQYF. As DNA, the CDR3 is TGTGCCAGCAGCACACAGACAGGGTCCACAGATACGCAGTATTTT.

The V gene is TRBV20-1, the J gene TRBJ2-7, with D tentatively TRBD1 (5 bases). V lost 6 bases, J lost 3 bases, and 12 bases lay in between. CDR1 is DFQATT and CDR2 is SNEGSKA in the germline V gene (reference sequence). The CDR3 length is 12 residues. The CDR3 reads CSAPIQGYEQYF. As DNA, the CDR3 is TGCAGTGCACCCATTCAGGGCTACGAGCAGTACTTC.

V and J are TRBV29-1 and TRBJ1-2; D possibly corresponds to TRBD1 (6 bases). Looked up from germline, CDR1 is SQVTM and CDR2 is ANQGSEA. This CDR3 contains 13 residues. Trimming removed 3 bases at V and 4 bases at J, with 12 bases between. The chain's CDR3 is CSVETGLGYGYTF. For the CDR3, the DNA is TGCAGCGTTGAGACAGGTCTGGGCTATGGCTACACCTTC.

The V gene is TRBV5-1, the J gene TRBJ1-1, with unresolved D. V lost 1 base, J lost 6 bases, and 16 bases lay in between. CDR3 size: 15 residues. The germline CDR1 and CDR2 sequences are SGHRS and YFSETQ. CDR3 sequence reads: CASSLNVNNPAEAFF. The DNA of the CDR3 is TGCGCCAGCAGCTTGAATGTCAACAACCCTGCTGAAGCTTTCTTT.

This clonotype was seen a handful of times. The chain uses TRBV6-2 or TRBV6-3 and TRBJ2-1, with 8 bases that match TRBD1. Germline V gives CDR1 MNHEY, CDR2 SVGEGT. V trimming: 6 bases; J trimming: 2 bases; junction bases outside the gene matches: 6. The CDR3 is 15 residues long. DNA for the CDR3: TGTGCCAGCAGCCCTGACAGGGGCCCCTACAATGAGCAGTTCTTC. Its translation is CASSPDRGPYNEQFF.

The CDR3 nucleotides are TGCAGTGCTAGAGATAACGTCCCGAGATCCAATCAGCCCCAGCATTTT. Translated, it gives CSARDNVPRSNQPQHF. The V call is TRBV20-1, the J call TRBJ1-5; D is ambiguous. Germline CDR1 and CDR2: DFQATT and SNEGSKA (reference sequence). Trimming pared 0 bases from V and 3 bases from J, leaving 15 bases between. CDR3 length: 16 amino acids.

The V gene is TRBV9, the J gene TRBJ2-1; a weak D match, TRBD2 (6 bases). Trimming shortened V by 0 bases and J by 3 bases, and 16 bases separated the two germline ends. Germline V lookup: CDR1 SGDLS, CDR2 YYNGEE. The CDR3 covers 17 residues. CDR3 loop: CASSVGSDSGLYNEQFF. The CDR3 DNA reads TGTGCCAGCAGCGTAGGCTCGGATAGCGGACTCTACAATGAGCAGTTCTTC. Based on the CDR3 plus reference TRBV9 and TRBJ2-1, the full variable domain is DSGVTQTPKHLITATGQRVTLRCSPRSGDLSVYWYQQSLDQGLQFLIQYYNGEERAKGNILERFSAQQFPDLHSELNLSSLELGDSALYFCASSVGSDSGLYNEQFFGPGTRLTVL.

The chain joins TRBV5-4 to TRBJ1-1, with D tentatively TRBD1 (5 bases). The CDR3 has 13 residues. V lost 1 base and J lost 8, with 12 bases in between. Germline lookup yields CDR1 SGHNT and CDR2 YYREEE (reference sequence). The CDR3 loop is CASSLSRAGEAFF. The CDR3, as DNA: TGTGCCAGCAGCTTGAGTCGGGCAGGGGAAGCTTTCTTT.

The gene calls are TRBV28 and TRBJ1-5, with 9 bases that match TRBD1. Germline V CDR1 and CDR2: MDHEN, SYDVKM. The CDR3 covers 15 residues. Losses at the gene ends were 6 bases for V and 6 bases for J; bases not matched to a gene: 9. This CDR3 is CASSLTGGGGQPQHF. The CDR3 region has the DNA TGTGCCAGCAGCCTTACAGGGGGCGGCGGTCAGCCCCAGCATTTT.

This rearrangement joins TRBV28 to TRBJ2-3; the match to TRBD2 covers 11 bases. The CDR3 spans 18 residues. Germline loops: CDR1 MDHEN, CDR2 SYDVKM. J gave up 2 bases and V 3 bases, and 10 bases lay outside the gene matches. The CDR3: CASSFLGTSGENTDTQYF. The CDR3 nucleotides read TGTGCCAGCAGTTTTTTGGGGACTAGCGGAGAGAACACAGATACGCAGTATTTT.

CDR3 sequence reads: CASSPRTDFYGYTF. The CDR3 region has the DNA TGTGCCAGCAGCCCGAGGACGGATTTCTATGGCTACACCTTC. The V gene is TRBV7-6, the J gene TRBJ1-2, with D hard to call. The CDR3 contains 14 residues. Trimming removed 5 bases at V and 4 bases at J, with 14 bases between. Germline assignment: CDR1 SGHVS and CDR2 FNYEAQ.

This clonotype was recorded a few times. This chain links TRBV5-5 with TRBJ2-1; possibly TRBD2 for D (5 bases). This CDR3 region has 13 residues. In germline, CDR1 is SGHKS, CDR2 YYEKEE (reference sequence). With 3 bases removed from V and 8 bases from J, the gap between germline ends came to 12 bases. CDR3 DNA sequence: TGTGCCAGCAGCTCCAATCCCGGGGATGAGCAGTTCTTC. Translating gives CASSSNPGDEQFF.

The J gene is TRBJ1-2, the V gene TRBV25-1; D perhaps matches TRBD1 (5 bases). Trimming stripped 4 bases from V and 7 bases from J, with 10 bases between. The germline V gene has CDR1 MGHDK and CDR2 SYGVNS. CDR3 length equals 12 residues. DNA for the CDR3: TGTGCCAGCAGTGCCGGGGGGGTTGGCTACACCTTC. Its protein product is CASSAGGVGYTF.

This clonotype has just a few counts. V usage is TRBV5-4 and J usage is TRBJ2-1; TRBD1 agrees at 9 bases. CDR1 and CDR2 (germline): SGHNT, YYREEE (reference sequence). The V gene end was trimmed by 6 bases and the J gene end by 2 bases; junction bases not matched to a gene: 6. This CDR3 comprises 15 residues. CDR3 sequence reads: CASNPGQGTYNEQFF. The CDR3 DNA reads TGTGCCAGCAACCCGGGACAGGGCACCTACAATGAGCAGTTCTTC.

This chain connects TRBV5-1 to TRBJ2-1, with 10 bases matching TRBD1. Per germline, CDR1 SGHRS and CDR2 YFSETQ. There are 16 residues in the CDR3. With 0 bases clipped from V and 6 bases from J, the junction kept 6 bases outside the gene matches. Written as DNA, the CDR3 is TGCGCCAGCAGCTTGGTAACCGGGACAGGGGTCAATGAGCAGTTCTTC. This translates into CASSLVTGTGVNEQFF.

This clonotype appeared a few times. The chain uses TRBV11-2 and TRBJ1-3; TRBD1 aligns across 8 bases. V lost 5 bases, J lost 2 bases, and 5 bases stayed unmatched. Germline CDR1 SGHAT, CDR2 FQNNGV. There are 15 residues in the CDR3. The CDR3 sequence: CASSPPDRAGNTIYF. The CDR3 DNA is TGTGCCAGCAGCCCACCGGACAGGGCTGGAAACACCATATATTTT.

This clonotype was seen more than once but under ten times. V and J are TRBV3-1 and TRBJ1-5, with D uncertain. This CDR3 is built from 14 residues. The V end was cut by 3 bases, the J end by 0 bases, with 6 bases between. CDR1 and CDR2 from the germline V gene are LGHDT and YNNKEL (reference sequence). CDR3 loop: CASSHSYSNQPQHF. CDR3 in DNA: TGTGCCAGCAGCCACAGCTATAGCAATCAGCCCCAGCATTTT.